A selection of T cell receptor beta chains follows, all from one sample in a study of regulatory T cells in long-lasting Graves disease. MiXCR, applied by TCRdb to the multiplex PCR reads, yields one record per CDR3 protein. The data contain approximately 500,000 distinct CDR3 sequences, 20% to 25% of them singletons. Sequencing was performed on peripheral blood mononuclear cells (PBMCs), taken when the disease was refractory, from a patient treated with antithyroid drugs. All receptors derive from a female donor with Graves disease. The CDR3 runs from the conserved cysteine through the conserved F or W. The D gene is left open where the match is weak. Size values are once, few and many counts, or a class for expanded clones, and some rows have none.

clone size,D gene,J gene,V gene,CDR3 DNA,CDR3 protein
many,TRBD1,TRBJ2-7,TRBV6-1,TGTGCCAGCAGTCGACAGGGGAGGTACGAGCAGTACTTC,CASSRQGRYEQYF
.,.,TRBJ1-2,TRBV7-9,TGTGCCAGCAGCTTAGCCCCGGGATCGAACTATGGCTACACCTTC,CASSLAPGSNYGYTF
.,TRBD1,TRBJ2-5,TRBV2,TGTGCCAGCAGCAAACCCGGGACAGGGGAAGAGACCCAGTACTTC,CASSKPGTGEETQYF
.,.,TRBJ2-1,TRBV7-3,TGTGCCAGCAGCAAAGACGTAGACAATGAGCAGTTCTTC,CASSKDVDNEQFF
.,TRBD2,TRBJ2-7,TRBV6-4,TGTGCCAGCAGTTACGTGGGACTAGCGGGTCCCTCCCACGAGCAGTACTTC,CASSYVGLAGPSHEQYF
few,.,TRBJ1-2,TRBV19,TGTGCCAGTAGCCCCGGGTTAGACCATGGCTACACCTTC,CASSPGLDHGYTF
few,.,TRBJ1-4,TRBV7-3,TGTGCCAGCAGCTCCGGGAACCTACTGGCAACTAATGAAAAACTGTTTTTT,CASSSGNLLATNEKLFF
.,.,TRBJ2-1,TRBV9,TGTGCCAGCAGCGTAGTTGGGGTGGGTAATGAGCAGTTCTTC,CASSVVGVGNEQFF
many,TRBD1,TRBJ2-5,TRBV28,TGTGCCAGCAGTTTATTTGGTTTTGGGGCAGGGGGCGATCAAGAGACCCAGTACTTC,CASSLFGFGAGGDQETQYF
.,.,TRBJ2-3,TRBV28,TGTGCCAGCAGTCGACCGGGACTTCACCTTAGCACAGATACGCAGTATTTT,CASSRPGLHLSTDTQYF
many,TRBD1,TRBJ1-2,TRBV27,TGTGCCAGCTCGACAGGGAATTTCTATGGCTACACCTTC,CASSTGNFYGYTF
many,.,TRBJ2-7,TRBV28,TGTGCCAGCAGTTTCGGCAGCGAGCAGTACTTC,CASSFGSEQYF
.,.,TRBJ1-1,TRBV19,TGTGCCAGTAGTATGGGACAATTGAACACTGAAGCTTTCTTT,CASSMGQLNTEAFF
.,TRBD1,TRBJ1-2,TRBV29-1,TGCAGCGTTGAGAAGACAGGGGACAGTGTTGGCTACACCTTC,CSVEKTGDSVGYTF
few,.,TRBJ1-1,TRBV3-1,TGTGCCAGCAGCCCTGAGGTAGGAGGAACTGAAGCTTTCTTT,CASSPEVGGTEAFF
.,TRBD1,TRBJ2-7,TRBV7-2,TGTGCCAGCAGCCCCGCAGGGGGCTCCTACGAGCAGTACTTC,CASSPAGGSYEQYF
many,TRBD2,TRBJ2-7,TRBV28,TGTGCCAGCGTCACCGGAGCGGGGGGCTCCTACGAGCAGTACTTC,CASVTGAGGSYEQYF
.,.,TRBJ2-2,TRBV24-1,TGTGCCACCAGTGAGCCCGCAGGGGCGAACACCGGGGAGCTGTTTTTT,CATSEPAGANTGELFF
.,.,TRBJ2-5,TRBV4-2,TGTGCCAGCAGCCAAATCGCTCAAGAGACCCAGTACTTC,CASSQIAQETQYF
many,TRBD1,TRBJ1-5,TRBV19,TGTGCCAGTAGTATGTTGACAGGGGGCGCGGGCAATCAGCCCCAGCATTTT,CASSMLTGGAGNQPQHF
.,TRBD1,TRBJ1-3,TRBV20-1,TGCAGTGCTAGATCGGAGGACAGGGCCTCTGGAAACACCATATATTTT,CSARSEDRASGNTIYF
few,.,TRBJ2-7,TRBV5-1,TGCGCCAGCAGCTTGGACTGGGTAGGGACCTACGAGCAGTACTTC,CASSLDWVGTYEQYF
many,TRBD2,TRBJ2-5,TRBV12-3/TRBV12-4,TGTGCCAGCAGCCTCGGGACTAGCGCAATCCAAGAGACCCAGTACTTC,CASSLGTSAIQETQYF
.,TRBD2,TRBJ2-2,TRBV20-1,TGCAGTGCGAAGGTCCTATCGGGACTAGCGGGCCCCCGATTCACCGGGGAGCTGTTTTTT,CSAKVLSGLAGPRFTGELFF